These 21 T cell receptor beta chains were sequenced from one sample in a study of blood T cell repertoires in COVID-19. TCRdb's table, derived via immunoSEQ multiplex PCR, lists solely in-frame clones and lacks some. The repertoire holds about 140,000 clones, with 75% to 90% as singletons. Sequenced sample: peripheral blood. Receptor source: a woman of 80 years or more with acute or convalescent COVID-19.

The V call is TRBV5-4, the J call TRBJ1-1; tentative D call: TRBD1 (5 bases). Trimming left V 4 bases short and J 1 base short, with 17 bases between. The germline V gene encodes CDR1 SGHNT and CDR2 YYREEE (reference sequence). This CDR3 spans 16 amino acids. The CDR3: CASSPITGGANTEAFF. The DNA for the CDR3 is TGTGCCAGCAGCCCTATTACAGGAGGGGCGAACACTGAAGCTTTCTTT.

Only one count was recorded for this clone. This chain joins TRBV4-2 and TRBJ1-5; TRBD1 matches at 11 bases. Trimming at V came to 5 bases and at J to 4 bases, leaving 4 bases not matched to a gene. Germline V gene lookup returns CDR1 LGHNA and CDR2 YNFKEQ. This CDR3 is built from 15 residues. CDR3 DNA sequence: TGTGCCAGCAGCTCCGGGACAGGGGGGAATCAGCCCCAGCATTTT. Translating it yields CASSSGTGGNQPQHF.

The chain uses TRBV19 and TRBJ1-1, with 8 bases matching TRBD1. J lost 5 bases, V lost 0 bases, and 5 bases had no gene match. The CDR3 length is 15 residues. Germline V gene sequence: CDR1 LNHDA, CDR2 SQIVND (reference sequence). This CDR3 reads CASSIDDRGWTEAFF. CDR3 DNA: TGTGCCAGTAGTATAGATGACAGGGGATGGACTGAAGCTTTCTTT.

V usage is TRBV6-6 and J usage is TRBJ2-1, with 8 bases fitting TRBD2. The CDR3 is made up of 15 amino acids. Per the germline V gene, CDR1 is MNHNY and CDR2 is SVGAGI (reference sequence). The ends lost 2 bases at V and 10 bases at J; junction bases unmatched: 10. CDR3 sequence (DNA): TGTGCCAGCAGTTACGTTGGTATAGCGGGGAGAGAGCAGTTCTTC. Its translation is CASSYVGIAGREQFF.

V is TRBV11-1 and J is TRBJ1-1; tentatively, D is TRBD1 (5 bases). Germline CDR1 is SGHAT and CDR2 is FQDESV (reference sequence). V lost 2 bases, J lost 5 bases, and 12 bases lay in between. There are 14 residues in the CDR3. DNA of the CDR3: TGTGCCAGCAGCTTACATGGGGCGCGAACTGAAGCTTTCTTT. Amino acid sequence: CASSLHGARTEAFF.

This clone was seen a handful of times. This CDR3 reads CASSELGGNREQFF. The CDR3 DNA reads as TGTGCCAGCAGTGAACTAGGCGGGAATCGGGAGCAGTTCTTC. The chain joins TRBV6-1 to TRBJ2-1; the D gene is possibly TRBD2 (6 bases). Trimming took 2 bases from V and 10 from J, leaving 15 bases between them. This CDR3 has 14 residues. Per the germline V gene, CDR1 is MNHNS and CDR2 is SASEGT.

The chain has TRBV19 and TRBJ1-3; unclear D gene. The germline V gene encodes CDR1 LNHDA and CDR2 SQIVND (reference sequence). V dropped 3 bases and J dropped 0 bases, with 15 bases sitting between them. The length of the CDR3 is 17 residues. CDR3 nucleotides: TGTGCCAGTAGTATTAGAGGATTCCCCGACTCTGGAAACACCATATATTTT. Its protein product is CASSIRGFPDSGNTIYF.

This clone was counted between two and nine times. CDR3 nucleotide sequence: TGTGCCTGGAGTGCGTCGAACACTGAAGCTTTCTTT. Protein: CAWSASNTEAFF. The V gene is TRBV30, the J gene TRBJ1-1; no firm D call. V shed 1 base and J shed 1 base, with 4 bases lying between them. Germline assignment: CDR1 GTSNPN and CDR2 SVGIG (reference sequence). The CDR3 is 12 residues long.

The chain uses TRBV19 and TRBJ2-5, with TRBD2 matching 14 bases. This CDR3 comprises 19 residues. The trim removed 5 bases at V and 0 bases at J, leaving 11 bases unmatched. CDR1 LNHDA and CDR2 SQIVND come from the germline V gene (reference sequence). In DNA, the CDR3 is TGTGCCAGTAGTTCGGCCGGGACTAGCGGGGGAGGGTACCAAGAGACCCAGTACTTC. Encoded protein: CASSSAGTSGGGYQETQYF.

The V call is TRBV20-1, the J call TRBJ1-2; 7 nucleotides agree with TRBD1. Trimming at V came to 3 bases and at J to 1 base, leaving 2 bases not matched to a gene. The CDR3 spans 13 residues. Germline lookup yields CDR1 DFQATT and CDR2 SNEGSKA (reference sequence). The CDR3 coding sequence is TGCAGTGCTAGTGACAGGGTTAACTATGGCTACACCTTC. Residues: CSASDRVNYGYTF.

This chain links TRBV20-1 with TRBJ1-1, with 7 bases lining up with TRBD1. V dropped 1 base and J dropped 8; count of bases not matched to a gene: 1. The germline V gene encodes CDR1 DFQATT and CDR2 SNEGSKA (reference sequence). This CDR3 has 11 residues. CDR3 DNA sequence: TGCAGTGCTAGAGGGACAGGAGAAGCTTTCTTT. Its protein is CSARGTGEAFF.

V and J are TRBV9 and TRBJ1-2; 7 bases fit TRBD1. The length of the CDR3 is 16 residues. Germline trimming cut 0 bases from V and 6 bases from J; bases unmatched to any gene: 11. Germline loops: CDR1 SGDLS, CDR2 YYNGEE. The CDR3 here is CASSVDWARQGNGYTF. CDR3 nucleotide sequence: TGTGCCAGCAGCGTAGACTGGGCGAGACAGGGAAATGGCTACACCTTC.

The chain joins TRBV7-9 to TRBJ1-4; 8 bases match TRBD1. The CDR3 covers 13 residues. The V segment lost 1 base and the J segment 13 bases; nucleotides outside the gene matches: 5. The germline V gene has CDR1 SEHNR and CDR2 FQNEAQ (reference sequence). CDR3 DNA sequence: TGTGCCAGCAGCTTAGGAGGACAGGGAAGACTGTTTTTT. Translation: CASSLGGQGRLFF. The full variable domain, with the rest looked up from reference TRBV7-9 and TRBJ1-4, is DTGVSQNPRHKITKRGQNVTFRCDPISEHNRLYWYRQTLGQGPEFLTYFQNEAQLEKSRLLSDRFSAERPKGSFSTLEIQRTEQGDSAMYLCASSLGGQGRLFFGSGTQLSVL.

This chain connects TRBV5-1 to TRBJ2-3; 7 positions agree with TRBD1. V shed 4 bases, J shed 5 bases, and the junction held 7 bases outside the gene matches. This CDR3 has 14 amino acids. CDR1 is SGHRS and CDR2 is YFSETQ in the germline V gene. CDR3 in amino acids: CASSPGQAGDTQYF. The CDR3, as DNA: TGCGCCAGCAGCCCCGGACAGGCCGGAGATACGCAGTATTTT. Drawing the rest from reference TRBV5-1 and TRBJ2-3, the complete variable domain is KAGVTQTPRYLIKTRGQQVTLSCSPISGHRSVSWYQQTPGQGLQFLFEYFSETQRNKGNFPGRFSGRQFSNSRSEMNVSTLELGDSALYLCASSPGQAGDTQYFGPGTRLTVL.

V and J are TRBV6-5 and TRBJ1-4; D not certain. Trimming removed 6 bases at V and 7 bases at J, with 15 bases between. The CDR3 runs 14 residues. Germline CDR1 and CDR2: MNHEY and SVGAGI. CDR3 nucleotide sequence: TGTGCCAGCAGGATGACGGGAGTGGGTGAAAAACTGTTTTTT. Translation gives CASRMTGVGEKLFF.

This clone was seen just once. V and J are TRBV6-5 and TRBJ2-1, with 10 bases lining up with TRBD1. This CDR3 comprises 13 residues. Germline trimming cut 8 bases from V and 7 bases from J; bases unmatched to any gene: 5. CDR1 and CDR2 from the germline V gene are MNHEY and SVGAGI. The DNA of the CDR3 is TGTGCCAGCCGGACAGGGGGGGGGAATGAGCAGTTCTTC. It translates to CASRTGGGNEQFF.

This clone was picked up one time. V usage is TRBV5-1 and J usage is TRBJ2-7, with 7 bases lining up with TRBD1. Trimming removed 4 bases from V and 3 bases from J; junction bases left unmatched: 7. From germline, CDR1 is SGHRS and CDR2 YFSETQ. This CDR3 contains 14 residues. This CDR3 reads CASSIETGLYEQYF. The CDR3 DNA sequence: TGCGCCAGCAGCATAGAGACAGGGCTCTACGAGCAGTACTTC. The full variable domain, rest sourced from reference TRBV5-1 and TRBJ2-7, is KAGVTQTPRYLIKTRGQQVTLSCSPISGHRSVSWYQQTPGQGLQFLFEYFSETQRNKGNFPGRFSGRQFSNSRSEMNVSTLELGDSALYLCASSIETGLYEQYFGPGTRLTVT.

The chain joins TRBV29-1 to TRBJ2-7, with 11 bases aligning to TRBD2. The germline gives CDR1 SQVTM, CDR2 ANQGSEA. J was trimmed by 2 bases and V by 3 bases; bases with no gene match: 6. This CDR3 is built from 15 residues. The CDR3 DNA reads as TGCAGCGTTGATAGTCTAGCGGGGGGCACCTACGAGCAGTACTTC. Protein: CSVDSLAGGTYEQYF.

The chain couples TRBV11-2 to TRBJ1-3; D gene ambiguous. V gave up 0 bases and J gave up 0 bases, with 6 bases separating them. Germline CDR1 reads SGHAT; CDR2 reads FQNNGV. This CDR3 spans 15 amino acids. The CDR3 loop is CASSLDPVSGNTIYF. The CDR3 DNA follows: TGTGCCAGCAGCTTAGACCCCGTCTCTGGAAACACCATATATTTT.

A single count supports this clone. This chain joins TRBV7-2 and TRBJ2-2; 12 bases are a match to TRBD1. The CDR3 is 18 residues long. In germline, CDR1 is SGHTA, CDR2 FQGNSA. V trimming: 5 bases; J trimming: 7 bases; junction bases outside the gene matches: 14. The CDR3 DNA sequence: TGTGCCAGCAGCACCCGAAGGCCGGGGACAGGGGGCGGCGGGGAGCTGTTTTTT. Translated: CASSTRRPGTGGGGELFF.

This chain connects TRBV9 to TRBJ1-2, with TRBD1 matching 9 bases. V shed 0 bases and J 8 bases; nucleotides not matched to a gene: 11. CDR3 length: 16 amino acids. Germline V gene data show CDR1 as SGDLS and CDR2 as YYNGEE. This CDR3 reads CASSVAGTGRGRGYTF. CDR3 in DNA: TGTGCCAGCAGCGTAGCTGGGACAGGGCGAGGGAGGGGCTACACCTTC.